Listed below are T cell receptor beta chains from one sample, sequenced in a study of blood T cell repertoires in COVID-19. Some clones are missing from TCRdb's copy, which holds only in-frame ones; the method was immunoSEQ multiplex PCR. The sample lists a few hundred thousand clones; just under 90% were seen once. Specimen: PBMCs or T cells enriched from blood (not recorded which). Source of these receptors: a woman aged 50 to 60 who had been exposed to COVID-19. The CDR3 runs from the conserved cysteine through the conserved F or W. A D gene is named only where the DNA matches it firmly. Size values are once, few and many counts, or a class for expanded clones, and some rows have none.

>.|13|TRBV30|.|TRBJ1-5
CAWSVQGNQPQHF
TGTGCCTGGAGCGTACAGGGAAATCAGCCCCAGCATTTT
>few|12|TRBV5-1|.|TRBJ2-2
CASRPDIGELFF
TGCGCCAGCAGACCGGACATCGGGGAGCTGTTTTTT
>.|15|TRBV27|TRBD1|TRBJ1-2
CASSLLGQGANGYTF
TGTGCCAGCAGTCTCCTAGGACAGGGGGCTAATGGCTACACCTTC
>.|17|TRBV7-2|TRBD2|TRBJ2-1
CASSLPTRGGSYNEQFF
TGTGCCAGCAGCTTGCCTACTCGGGGGGGCTCCTACAATGAGCAGTTCTTC
>.|17|TRBV5-1|TRBD1|TRBJ1-1
CASSRTGTGGSSTEAFF
TGCGCCAGCAGCCGTACGGGGACAGGGGGCTCAAGCACTGAAGCTTTCTTT
>.|15|TRBV9|TRBD1|TRBJ2-5
CASSVQTGLQETQYF
TGTGCCAGCAGCGTTCAGACAGGGTTACAAGAGACCCAGTACTTC
>.|16|TRBV5-1|.|TRBJ2-1
CASSREQRSSYNEQFF
TGCGCCAGCAGCCGGGAGCAGCGTAGCTCCTACAATGAGCAGTTCTTC
>.|13|TRBV30|.|TRBJ1-4
CAWSRGPNEKLFF
TGTGCCTGGAGTCGAGGGCCCAATGAAAAACTGTTTTTT
>.|15|TRBV6-1|.|TRBJ1-2
CASSEKEGANYGYTF
TGTGCCAGCAGTGAAAAGGAAGGAGCTAACTATGGCTACACCTTC
>.|14|TRBV19|.|TRBJ2-2
CASRPGFYTGELFF
TGTGCCAGTAGGCCCGGGTTCTACACCGGGGAGCTGTTTTTT
>.|14|TRBV19|TRBD2|TRBJ2-3
CASRAGRYTDTQYF
TGTGCCAGTCGAGCGGGGCGGTACACAGATACGCAGTATTTT
>.|14|TRBV7-9|.|TRBJ1-6
CASGISKDNSPLHF
TGTGCCAGCGGCATCTCAAAAGATAATTCACCCCTCCACTTT
>.|13|TRBV24-1|.|TRBJ1-3
CATTRALRNTIYF
TGTGCCACCACCAGGGCATTAAGAAACACCATATATTTT
>.|16|TRBV18|TRBD1|TRBJ2-7
CASSPLTGTGLYEQYF
TGTGCCAGCTCACCCTTGACCGGGACAGGCCTATACGAGCAGTACTTC
>.|15|TRBV28|.|TRBJ2-1
CASSLRQVLGNEQFF
TGTGCCAGCAGTTTACGACAGGTACTGGGGAATGAGCAGTTCTTC
>.|14|TRBV7-9|.|TRBJ1-4
CASSGDRTNEKLFF
TGTGCCAGCAGCGGCGACAGAACTAATGAAAAACTGTTTTTT
>.|13|TRBV19|.|TRBJ2-5
CASRKDSQETQYF
TGTGCCAGTAGGAAGGACAGTCAAGAGACCCAGTACTTC
>.|14|TRBV5-1|.|TRBJ2-1
CASSLVAGFNEQFF
TGCGCCAGCAGCTTGGTGGCAGGGTTCAATGAGCAGTTCTTC
>few|13|TRBV4-1|.|TRBJ1-1
CASSPRDKAEAFF
TGCGCCAGCAGCCCCCGGGACAAGGCTGAAGCTTTCTTT
>.|13|TRBV4-1|.|TRBJ2-1
CASSQVRQSEQFF
TGCGCCAGCAGCCAAGTAAGACAGAGCGAGCAGTTCTTC
>.|15|TRBV28|TRBD1|TRBJ2-7
CASSSAGTGSNEQYF
TGTGCCAGCAGTTCTGCCGGGACAGGGAGCAACGAGCAGTACTTC